This entry lists 24 T cell receptor beta chains sequenced from one sample in a study of blood T cell repertoires in COVID-19. Here immunoSEQ multiplex PCR was the method, and the copy in TCRdb shows in-frame clones only, minus some. The sample lists approximately 290,000 clones, 89% occurring once. Material: peripheral blood. Source of these receptors: a woman aged 60-75 years with acute or convalescent COVID-19.

This chain uses TRBV18 with TRBJ2-7; TRBD2 agrees at 8 bases. J lost 7 bases, V lost 0 bases, and 8 bases had no gene match. There are 15 residues in the CDR3. Germline CDR1 reads KGHSH; CDR2 reads LQKENI. The CDR3 here is CASSPPNSGAEEQYF. CDR3 nucleotides: TGTGCCAGCTCACCACCGAATAGCGGGGCGGAGGAGCAGTACTTC.

The CDR3 sequence is CASRGPALLTQYF. CDR3 sequence (DNA): TGTGCCAGCAGGGGGCCAGCTCTCCTTACGCAGTATTTT. The chain couples TRBV5-6 to TRBJ2-3, with D perhaps matching TRBD1 (5 bases). The CDR3 runs to 13 residues. Germline V gene lookup returns CDR1 SGHDT and CDR2 YYEEEE. The V end lost 5 bases, the J end lost 8 bases, and 15 bases lay between the germline ends.

This sequence joins TRBV7-9 and TRBJ2-3, with 11 bases that match TRBD2. The CDR3 is 16 residues long. V lost 1 base, J lost 5 bases, and 5 bases stayed unmatched. Germline values: CDR1 SEHNR, CDR2 FQNEAQ (reference sequence). This CDR3 is CASSLGTSGPGDTQYF. CDR3 nucleotides: TGTGCCAGCAGCTTAGGGACTAGCGGGCCCGGAGATACGCAGTATTTT.

The chain links TRBV25-1 to TRBJ1-5; a weak D match, TRBD1 (6 bases). V lost 4 bases and J 8 bases, leaving 12 bases between the germline ends. Germline CDR1 MGHDK, CDR2 SYGVNS. The CDR3 extends over 13 amino acids. The CDR3 DNA reads TGTGCCAGCAGTGGGGGACATAAGGAGCCCCAGCATTTT. It yields the protein CASSGGHKEPQHF.

The genes are TRBV6-5 and TRBJ2-1; 9 positions agree with TRBD2. Germline loops: CDR1 MNHEY, CDR2 SVGAGI. Trimming cost V 4 bases and J 8 bases; bases outside gene matches: 6. CDR3 size: 14 residues. CDR3 bases: TGTGCCAGCAGTTTAGCGGGAGACTGGGATGAGCAGTTCTTC. This encodes CASSLAGDWDEQFF.

This chain joins TRBV12-3 or TRBV12-4 and TRBJ2-7; D uncertain. The V gene lost 4 bases and the J gene lost 3 bases, with 4 bases spanning the gap. The CDR3 has 11 amino acids. Written as DNA, the CDR3 is TGTGCCAGCAGTTCCCTCTACGAGCAGTACTTC. Translated: CASSSLYEQYF.

This clone showed up just a few times. The J gene is TRBJ1-2, the V gene TRBV5-1, with TRBD1 as a possible D gene (6 bases). V was trimmed by 0 bases and J by 6 bases, leaving 12 bases between them. The CDR3 contains 14 residues. Germline V gives CDR1 SGHRS, CDR2 YFSETQ. The DNA of the CDR3 is TGCGCCAGCAGCTTGGACGGGGGGCCAGATGGCTACACCTTC. Protein sequence: CASSLDGGPDGYTF.

This sequence joins TRBV11-1 and TRBJ2-1; TRBD2 aligns across 7 bases. The CDR3 runs 14 residues. The germline V gene encodes CDR1 SGHAT and CDR2 FQDESV (reference sequence). Losses at the gene ends were 5 bases for V and 4 bases for J; bases not matched to a gene: 5. In DNA form, the CDR3 reads TGTGCCAGCAGCGCCGGACTAGAATACAATGAGCAGTTCTTC. This encodes CASSAGLEYNEQFF. The full variable domain, with the rest looked up from reference TRBV11-1 and TRBJ2-1, is EAEVAQSPRYKITEKSQAVAFWCDPISGHATLYWYRQILGQGPELLVQFQDESVVDDSQLPKDRFSAERLKGVDSTLKIQPAELGDSAMYLCASSAGLEYNEQFFGPGTRLTVL.

The chain is built from TRBV2 and TRBJ1-2, with D possibly TRBD1 on 6 matching bases. The V end was cut by 4 bases, the J end by 9 bases, with 12 bases between. CDR3 length: 12 residues. Germline lookup yields CDR1 SNHLY and CDR2 FYNNEI. As DNA, the CDR3 is TGTGCCAGCAGTGGGGGGCCTGGAAGCTACACCTTC. It yields the protein CASSGGPGSYTF.

The chain employs TRBV6-2 or TRBV6-3 and TRBJ1-1; 9 bases match TRBD1. Germline-derived CDR1 and CDR2 are MNHEY and SVGEGT. This CDR3 contains 16 residues. V gave up 0 bases and J gave up 2 bases; unmatched junction bases: 4. Written as DNA, the CDR3 is TGTGCCAGCAGTTACTCGGGACAGGGTAGCAACACTGAAGCTTTCTTT. Its translation: CASSYSGQGSNTEAFF.

The chain carries TRBV6-5 and TRBJ2-7, with TRBD2 identical over 12 bases. The germline gives CDR1 MNHEY, CDR2 SVGAGI. Germline trimming cut 4 bases from V and 5 bases from J; bases unmatched to any gene: 3. CDR3 length: 14 residues. CDR3 DNA: TGTGCCAGCAGTTTCCGACTAGCGGGAGACGAGCAGTACTTC. Its translation is CASSFRLAGDEQYF.

V is TRBV28 and J is TRBJ1-6; 9 bases are a match to TRBD1. CDR1 is MDHEN and CDR2 is SYDVKM in the germline V gene. V lost 6 bases, J lost 12 bases, and 12 bases stayed unmatched. The CDR3 has 15 amino acids. The CDR3 loop reads CASSQPRTGVIPLHF. The CDR3 nucleotides are TGTGCCAGCAGCCAACCGAGGACAGGGGTCATACCCCTCCACTTT.

The chain recombines TRBV29-1 with TRBJ2-5; D not resolved. This CDR3 is 13 amino acids long. Trimming pared 3 bases from V and 3 bases from J, leaving 11 bases between. Per the germline V gene, CDR1 is SQVTM and CDR2 is ANQGSEA. The DNA for the CDR3 is TGCAGCGTTGAGAAACAGACCAAAGAGACCCAGTACTTC. Translation: CSVEKQTKETQYF.

Here the CDR3 DNA reads TGTGCCAGCAGCCCATGGGACAGGGGTATTTCTCAGCCCCAGCATTTT. Residues: CASSPWDRGISQPQHF. The chain carries TRBV5-6 and TRBJ1-5, with 10 bases lining up with TRBD1. CDR1 SGHDT and CDR2 YYEEEE come from the germline V gene. The CDR3 is made up of 16 amino acids. With V trimmed by 4 bases and J by 6 bases, 10 bases remained unmatched. The variable domain in full, completed from reference TRBV5-6 and TRBJ1-5, reads DAGVTQSPTHLIKTRGQQVTLRCSPKSGHDTVSWYQQALGQGPQFIFQYYEEEERQRGNFPDRFSGHQFPNYSSELNVNALLLGDSALYLCASSPWDRGISQPQHFGDGTRLSIL.

The V call is TRBV3-1 (or the pseudogene TRBV3-2), the J call TRBJ2-2, with TRBD2 identical over 9 bases. Trimming removed 4 bases from V and 6 bases from J; junction bases left unmatched: 6. The V gene's germline CDR1 is LGHDT and CDR2 YNNKEL (reference sequence). There are 15 residues in the CDR3. CDR3 residues: CASSLGGLAAGELFF. In DNA, the CDR3 is TGTGCCAGCAGCCTCGGGGGACTAGCAGCCGGGGAGCTGTTTTTT.

This chain links TRBV11-1 with TRBJ1-1, with TRBD1 matching 7 bases. Trimming took 5 bases from V and 4 from J; bases not matched to a gene: 7. The CDR3 spans 14 residues. The germline V gene encodes CDR1 SGHAT and CDR2 FQDESV (reference sequence). CDR3 bases: TGTGCCAGCAGCATCTACAGGGGCGGCACTGAAGCTTTCTTT. Encoded protein: CASSIYRGGTEAFF. Based on the CDR3 plus reference TRBV11-1 and TRBJ1-1, the full variable domain is EAEVAQSPRYKITEKSQAVAFWCDPISGHATLYWYRQILGQGPELLVQFQDESVVDDSQLPKDRFSAERLKGVDSTLKIQPAELGDSAMYLCASSIYRGGTEAFFGQGTRLTVV.

V gene TRBV24-1 combines with J gene TRBJ2-2; a weak D match, TRBD2 (6 bases). Between the trimmed V and J ends, which lost 1 base and 0 bases, there was a span of 8 bases. Per germline, CDR1 KGHDR and CDR2 SFDVKD. This CDR3 has 16 residues. In DNA, the CDR3 is TGTGCCACCAGTGATTTCGCGGGAACGAACACCGGGGAGCTGTTTTTT. Translation gives CATSDFAGTNTGELFF.

The chain uses TRBV4-1 and TRBJ1-1; 7 bases match TRBD1. V shed 3 bases, J shed 7 bases, and the junction held 8 bases outside the gene matches. The CDR3 length is 14 residues. Germline V gives CDR1 MGHRA, CDR2 YSYEKL. CDR3 amino acids: CASSHERGLGEAFF. The CDR3 DNA reads as TGCGCCAGCAGCCATGAAAGGGGGCTTGGTGAAGCTTTCTTT.

The chain recombines TRBV7-9 with TRBJ1-2; a possible D gene is TRBD1 (5 bases). V was trimmed by 6 bases and J by 3 bases, leaving 14 bases between them. The CDR3 has 14 amino acids. Germline CDR1 reads SEHNR; CDR2 reads FQNEAQ (reference sequence). The CDR3 loop reads CASSKTGFDYGYTF. The CDR3 DNA is TGTGCCAGCAGTAAAACAGGTTTCGACTATGGCTACACCTTC.

The chain has TRBV3-1 (or the pseudogene TRBV3-2) and TRBJ2-7; possible D gene TRBD2, 6 bases. CDR1 is LGHDT and CDR2 is YNNKEL in the germline V gene (reference sequence). V lost 3 bases to trimming and J lost 5 bases, with 11 bases between them. The CDR3 extends over 13 amino acids. CDR3 in amino acids: CASSQAGRHEQYF. The DNA for the CDR3 is TGTGCCAGCAGCCAGGCGGGGAGACACGAGCAGTACTTC.

The chain employs TRBV14 and TRBJ1-2; possible D gene TRBD1, 5 bases. V shed 4 bases and J shed 8 bases, with 17 bases lying between them. Germline CDR1 SGHDN, CDR2 FVKESK. CDR3 size: 14 residues. In nucleotides, the CDR3 is TGTGCCAGCAGCCCCCGGGACGGGGGTTGGGGCTACACCTTC. As protein: CASSPRDGGWGYTF.

This chain joins TRBV28 and TRBJ1-2; no clear D. This CDR3 is 11 amino acids long. The germline V gene encodes CDR1 MDHEN and CDR2 SYDVKM. V shed 3 bases and J shed 8 bases, with 7 bases lying between them. The CDR3 sequence is CASSFEAGYTF. In nucleotides, the CDR3 is TGTGCCAGCAGTTTTGAGGCCGGCTACACCTTC.

The V and J genes are TRBV27 and TRBJ1-1; D gene ambiguous. The ends were cut back, 6 bases at V and 4 bases at J, with 12 bases in the middle. The germline V gene has CDR1 MNHEY and CDR2 SMNVEV (reference sequence). The CDR3 sequence is 13 residues long. CDR3: CASRRASVTEAFF. In DNA form, the CDR3 reads TGTGCCAGCAGGAGAGCCAGCGTCACTGAAGCTTTCTTT.

This chain uses TRBV9 with TRBJ2-1, with 12 bases matching TRBD2. Looked up from germline, CDR1 is SGDLS and CDR2 is YYNGEE. The V segment lost 0 bases and the J segment 5 bases; nucleotides outside the gene matches: 9. CDR3 length: 18 amino acids. The CDR3 coding sequence is TGTGCCAGCAGCGTAGGTCCTAGCGGGGGGGTAGTAGACAATGAGCAGTTCTTC. Translating it yields CASSVGPSGGVVDNEQFF.